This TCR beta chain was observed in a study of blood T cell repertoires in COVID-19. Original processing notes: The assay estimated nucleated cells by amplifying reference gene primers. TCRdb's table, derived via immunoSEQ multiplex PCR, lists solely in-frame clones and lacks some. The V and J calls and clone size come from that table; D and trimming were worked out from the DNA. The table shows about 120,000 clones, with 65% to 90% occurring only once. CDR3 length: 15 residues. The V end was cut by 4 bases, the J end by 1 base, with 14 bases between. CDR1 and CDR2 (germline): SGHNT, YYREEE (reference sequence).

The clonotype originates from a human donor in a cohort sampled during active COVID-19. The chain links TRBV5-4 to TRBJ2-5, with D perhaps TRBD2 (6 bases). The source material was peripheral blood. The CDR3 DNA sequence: TGTGCCAGCAGCGAAGTGGGAGGCATCCAAGAGACCCAGTACTTC. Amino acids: CASSEVGGIQETQYF.